Here is one T cell receptor beta chain with its context. The sample belongs to a study of beta chain features in type 1 diabetes. The investigators reverse transcribed all of the isolated RNA, so they sequenced expressed TCRB transcripts. Sequencing was performed with immunoSEQ multiplex PCR; in TCRdb, only in-frame clones are kept and a portion is missing. This table holds about 230,000 clones, over 7.5% found once. The sequence came from a woman younger than 30 in good health. The sample taken for sequencing was naive CD4+ T cells from blood.

CDR3 residues: CASSPLIQRNTEAFF. The CDR3 DNA reads as TGTGCCAGCAGCCCACTGATTCAAAGGAACACTGAAGCTTTCTTT. This sequence joins TRBV28 and TRBJ1-1; no definite D call. This CDR3 has 15 amino acids. Germline CDR1 reads MDHEN; CDR2 reads SYDVKM. Trimming pared 6 bases from V and 1 base from J, leaving 15 bases between.